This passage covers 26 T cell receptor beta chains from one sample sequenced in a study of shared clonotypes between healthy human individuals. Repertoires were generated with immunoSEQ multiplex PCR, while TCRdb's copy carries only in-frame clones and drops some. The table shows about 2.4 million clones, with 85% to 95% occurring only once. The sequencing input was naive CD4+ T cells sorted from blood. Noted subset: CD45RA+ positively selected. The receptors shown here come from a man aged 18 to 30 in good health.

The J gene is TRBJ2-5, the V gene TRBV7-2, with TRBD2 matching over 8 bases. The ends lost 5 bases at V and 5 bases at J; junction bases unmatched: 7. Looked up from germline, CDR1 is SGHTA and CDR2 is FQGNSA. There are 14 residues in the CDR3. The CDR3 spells CASSRSRGGETQYF. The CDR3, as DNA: TGTGCCAGCAGCCGGAGTCGGGGGGGGGAGACCCAGTACTTC.

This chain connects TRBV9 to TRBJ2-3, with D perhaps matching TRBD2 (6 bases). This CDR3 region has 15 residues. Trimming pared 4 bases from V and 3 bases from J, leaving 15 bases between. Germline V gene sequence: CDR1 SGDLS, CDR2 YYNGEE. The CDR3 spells CASSPALRGTDTQYF. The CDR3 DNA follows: TGTGCCAGCAGCCCAGCCCTGCGGGGTACAGATACGCAGTATTTT.

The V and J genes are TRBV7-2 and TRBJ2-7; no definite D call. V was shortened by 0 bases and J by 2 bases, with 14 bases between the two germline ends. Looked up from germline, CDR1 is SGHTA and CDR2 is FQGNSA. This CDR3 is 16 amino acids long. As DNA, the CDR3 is TGTGCCAGCAGCTTAGCGCTGGGATTTGCGGCCTACGAGCAGTACTTC. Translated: CASSLALGFAAYEQYF. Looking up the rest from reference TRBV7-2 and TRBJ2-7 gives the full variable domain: GAGVSQSPSNKVTEKGKDVELRCDPISGHTALYWYRQSLGQGLEFLIYFQGNSAPDKSGLPSDRFSAERTGGSVSTLTIQRTQQEDSAVYLCASSLALGFAAYEQYFGPGTRLTVT.

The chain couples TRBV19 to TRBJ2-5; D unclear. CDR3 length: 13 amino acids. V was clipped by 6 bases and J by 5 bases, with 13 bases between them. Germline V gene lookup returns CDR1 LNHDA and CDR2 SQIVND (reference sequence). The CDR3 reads CASRFSIGETQYF. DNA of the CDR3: TGTGCCAGTAGATTTAGTATCGGGGAGACCCAGTACTTC.

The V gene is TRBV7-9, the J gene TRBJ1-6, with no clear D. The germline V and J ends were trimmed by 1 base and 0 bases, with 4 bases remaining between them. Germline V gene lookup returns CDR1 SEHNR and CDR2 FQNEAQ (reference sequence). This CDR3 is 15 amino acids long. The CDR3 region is CASSLDSSYNSPLHF. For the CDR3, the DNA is TGTGCCAGCAGCTTAGACAGCTCCTATAATTCACCCCTCCACTTT.

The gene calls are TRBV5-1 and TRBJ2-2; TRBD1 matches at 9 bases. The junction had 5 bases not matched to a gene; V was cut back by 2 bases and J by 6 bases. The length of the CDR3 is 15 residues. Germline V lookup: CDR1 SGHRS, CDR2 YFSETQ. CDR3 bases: TGCGCCAGCAGCTTACAGGGGGCGCAGCCCGGGGAGCTGTTTTTT. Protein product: CASSLQGAQPGELFF.

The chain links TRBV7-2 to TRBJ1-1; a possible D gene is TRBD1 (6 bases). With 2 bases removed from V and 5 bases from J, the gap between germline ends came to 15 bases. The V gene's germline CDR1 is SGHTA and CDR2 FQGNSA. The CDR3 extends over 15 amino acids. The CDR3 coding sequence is TGTGCCAGCAGCTTATGGGGGGGCCGGGAGACTGAAGCTTTCTTT. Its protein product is CASSLWGGRETEAFF.

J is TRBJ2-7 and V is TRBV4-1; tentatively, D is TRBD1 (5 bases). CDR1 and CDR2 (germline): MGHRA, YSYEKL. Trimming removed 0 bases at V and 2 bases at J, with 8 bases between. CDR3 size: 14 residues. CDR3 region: CASSQDDRAYEQYF. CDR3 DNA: TGCGCCAGCAGCCAAGATGACAGAGCCTACGAGCAGTACTTC.

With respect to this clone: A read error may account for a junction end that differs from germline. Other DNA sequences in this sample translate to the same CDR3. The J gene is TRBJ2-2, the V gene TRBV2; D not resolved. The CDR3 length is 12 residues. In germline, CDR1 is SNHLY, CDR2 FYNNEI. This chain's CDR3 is CASREGPGELFF. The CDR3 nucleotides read TGTGCCAGCAGGGAAGGCCCCGGGGAGCTGTTTTTT.

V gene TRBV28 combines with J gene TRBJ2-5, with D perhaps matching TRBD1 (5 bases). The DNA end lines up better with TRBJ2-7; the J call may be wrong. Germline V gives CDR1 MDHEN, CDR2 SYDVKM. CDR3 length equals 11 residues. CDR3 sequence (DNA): TGTGCCAGCAGCCAGGGTGTCGAGCAGTACTTC. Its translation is CASSQGVEQYF.

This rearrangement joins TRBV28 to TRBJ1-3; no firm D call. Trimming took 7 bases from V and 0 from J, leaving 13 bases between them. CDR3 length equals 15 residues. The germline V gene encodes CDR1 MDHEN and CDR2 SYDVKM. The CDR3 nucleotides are TGTGCCAGCACCCACCCAGGAACCTCTGGAAACACCATATATTTT. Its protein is CASTHPGTSGNTIYF.

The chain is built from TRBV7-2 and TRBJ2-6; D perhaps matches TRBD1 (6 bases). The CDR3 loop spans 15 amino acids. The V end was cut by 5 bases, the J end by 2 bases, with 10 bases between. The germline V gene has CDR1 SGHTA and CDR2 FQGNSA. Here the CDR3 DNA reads TGTGCCAGCAGCCATACAGGGCCTGGGGCCAACGTCCTGACTTTC. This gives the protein CASSHTGPGANVLTF. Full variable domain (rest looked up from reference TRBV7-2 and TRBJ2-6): GAGVSQSPSNKVTEKGKDVELRCDPISGHTALYWYRQSLGQGLEFLIYFQGNSAPDKSGLPSDRFSAERTGGSVSTLTIQRTQQEDSAVYLCASSHTGPGANVLTFGAGSRLTVL.

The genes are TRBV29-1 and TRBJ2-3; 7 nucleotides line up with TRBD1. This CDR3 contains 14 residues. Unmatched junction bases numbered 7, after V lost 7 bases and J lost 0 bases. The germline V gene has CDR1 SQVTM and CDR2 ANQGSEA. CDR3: CSGRQGASTDTQYF. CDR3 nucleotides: TGCAGCGGCCGACAGGGAGCTAGCACAGATACGCAGTATTTT.

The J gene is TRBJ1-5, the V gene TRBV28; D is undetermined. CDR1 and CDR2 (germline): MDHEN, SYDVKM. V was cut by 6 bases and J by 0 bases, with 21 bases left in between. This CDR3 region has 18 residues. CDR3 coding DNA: TGTGCCAGCAGGAAACCCCCTGGGAGGGCTTATAGCAATCAGCCCCAGCATTTT. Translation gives CASRKPPGRAYSNQPQHF.

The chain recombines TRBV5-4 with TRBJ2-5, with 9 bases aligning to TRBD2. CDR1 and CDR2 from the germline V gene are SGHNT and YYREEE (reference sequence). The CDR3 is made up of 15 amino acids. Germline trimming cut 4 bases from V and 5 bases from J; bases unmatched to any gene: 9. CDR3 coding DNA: TGTGCCAGCAGCATAGCGGGGGTTTCCGTGGAGACCCAGTACTTC. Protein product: CASSIAGVSVETQYF.

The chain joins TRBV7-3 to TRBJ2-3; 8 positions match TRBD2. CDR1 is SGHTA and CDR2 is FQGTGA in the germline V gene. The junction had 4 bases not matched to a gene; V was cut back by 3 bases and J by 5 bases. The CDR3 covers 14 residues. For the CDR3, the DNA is TGTGCCAGCAGCTTTCAGGGACTAGGAGATACGCAGTATTTT. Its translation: CASSFQGLGDTQYF.

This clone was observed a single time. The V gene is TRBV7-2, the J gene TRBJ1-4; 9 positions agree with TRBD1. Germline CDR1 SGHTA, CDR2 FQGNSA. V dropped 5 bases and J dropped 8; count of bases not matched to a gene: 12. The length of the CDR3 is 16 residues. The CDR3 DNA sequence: TGTGCCAGCAGCCCCCGCCCCACAGGGGGCGGGGAAAAACTGTTTTTT. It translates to CASSPRPTGGGEKLFF.

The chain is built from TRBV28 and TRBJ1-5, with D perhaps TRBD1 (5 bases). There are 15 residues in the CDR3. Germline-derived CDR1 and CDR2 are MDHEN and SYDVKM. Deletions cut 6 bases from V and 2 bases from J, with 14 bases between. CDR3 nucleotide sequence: TGTGCCAGCAGCGGCCCGGGGCGAGGCAATCAGCCCCAGCATTTT. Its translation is CASSGPGRGNQPQHF.

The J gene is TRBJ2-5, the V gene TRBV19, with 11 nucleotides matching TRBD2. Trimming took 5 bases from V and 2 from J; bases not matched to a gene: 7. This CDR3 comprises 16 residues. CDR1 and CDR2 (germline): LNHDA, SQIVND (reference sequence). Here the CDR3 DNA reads TGTGCCAGTAGTGGGGCTAGCGGGAGGTATCAAGAGACCCAGTACTTC. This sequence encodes CASSGASGRYQETQYF.

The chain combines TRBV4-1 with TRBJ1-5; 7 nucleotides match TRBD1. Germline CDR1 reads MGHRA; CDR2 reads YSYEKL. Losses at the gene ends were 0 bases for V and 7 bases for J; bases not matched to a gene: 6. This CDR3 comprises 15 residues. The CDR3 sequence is CASSQDDRERQPQHF. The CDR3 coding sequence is TGCGCCAGCAGCCAAGATGACAGGGAGAGACAGCCCCAGCATTTT.

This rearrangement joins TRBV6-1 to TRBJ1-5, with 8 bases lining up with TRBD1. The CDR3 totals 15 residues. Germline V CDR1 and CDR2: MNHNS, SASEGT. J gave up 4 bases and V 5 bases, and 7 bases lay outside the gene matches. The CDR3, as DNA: TGTGCCAGCAGTCTACGGACAGGGTTTAATCAGCCCCAGCATTTT. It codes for CASSLRTGFNQPQHF.

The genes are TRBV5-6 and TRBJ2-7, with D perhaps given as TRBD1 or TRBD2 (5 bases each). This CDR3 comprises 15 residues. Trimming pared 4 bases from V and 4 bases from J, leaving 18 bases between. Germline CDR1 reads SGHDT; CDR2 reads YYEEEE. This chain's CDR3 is CASSNKGRVVYEQYF. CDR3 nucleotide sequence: TGTGCCAGCAGCAACAAGGGGCGGGTGGTGTACGAGCAGTACTTC.

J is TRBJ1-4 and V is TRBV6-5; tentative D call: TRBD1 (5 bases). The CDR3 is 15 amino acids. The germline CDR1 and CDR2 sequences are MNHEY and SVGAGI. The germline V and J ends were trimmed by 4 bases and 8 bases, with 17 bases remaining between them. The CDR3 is CASSWGTSPGEKLFF. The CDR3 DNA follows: TGTGCCAGCAGTTGGGGGACTTCTCCCGGGGAAAAACTGTTTTTT.

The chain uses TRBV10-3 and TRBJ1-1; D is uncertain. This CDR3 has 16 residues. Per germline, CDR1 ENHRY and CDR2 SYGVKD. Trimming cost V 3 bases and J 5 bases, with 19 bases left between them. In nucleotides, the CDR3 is TGTGCCATCAGTGAAGGGCTGGGTGCGGGATCGACTGAAGCTTTCTTT. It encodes CAISEGLGAGSTEAFF.

The CDR3 region is CASRGRAQETQYF. DNA for the CDR3: TGCGCCAGCAGGGGCAGGGCACAAGAGACCCAGTACTTC. The chain links TRBV5-1 to TRBJ2-5, with D perhaps TRBD1 (5 bases). Trimming removed 5 bases from V and 2 bases from J, with 10 bases in between. CDR3 length equals 13 residues. Germline V lookup: CDR1 SGHRS, CDR2 YFSETQ.

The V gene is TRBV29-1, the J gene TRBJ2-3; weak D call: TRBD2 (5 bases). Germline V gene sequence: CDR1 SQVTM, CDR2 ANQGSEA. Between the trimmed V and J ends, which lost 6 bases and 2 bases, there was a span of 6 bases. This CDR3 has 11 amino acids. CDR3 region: CSVRDTDTQYF. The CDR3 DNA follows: TGCAGCGTCCGGGACACAGATACGCAGTATTTT.